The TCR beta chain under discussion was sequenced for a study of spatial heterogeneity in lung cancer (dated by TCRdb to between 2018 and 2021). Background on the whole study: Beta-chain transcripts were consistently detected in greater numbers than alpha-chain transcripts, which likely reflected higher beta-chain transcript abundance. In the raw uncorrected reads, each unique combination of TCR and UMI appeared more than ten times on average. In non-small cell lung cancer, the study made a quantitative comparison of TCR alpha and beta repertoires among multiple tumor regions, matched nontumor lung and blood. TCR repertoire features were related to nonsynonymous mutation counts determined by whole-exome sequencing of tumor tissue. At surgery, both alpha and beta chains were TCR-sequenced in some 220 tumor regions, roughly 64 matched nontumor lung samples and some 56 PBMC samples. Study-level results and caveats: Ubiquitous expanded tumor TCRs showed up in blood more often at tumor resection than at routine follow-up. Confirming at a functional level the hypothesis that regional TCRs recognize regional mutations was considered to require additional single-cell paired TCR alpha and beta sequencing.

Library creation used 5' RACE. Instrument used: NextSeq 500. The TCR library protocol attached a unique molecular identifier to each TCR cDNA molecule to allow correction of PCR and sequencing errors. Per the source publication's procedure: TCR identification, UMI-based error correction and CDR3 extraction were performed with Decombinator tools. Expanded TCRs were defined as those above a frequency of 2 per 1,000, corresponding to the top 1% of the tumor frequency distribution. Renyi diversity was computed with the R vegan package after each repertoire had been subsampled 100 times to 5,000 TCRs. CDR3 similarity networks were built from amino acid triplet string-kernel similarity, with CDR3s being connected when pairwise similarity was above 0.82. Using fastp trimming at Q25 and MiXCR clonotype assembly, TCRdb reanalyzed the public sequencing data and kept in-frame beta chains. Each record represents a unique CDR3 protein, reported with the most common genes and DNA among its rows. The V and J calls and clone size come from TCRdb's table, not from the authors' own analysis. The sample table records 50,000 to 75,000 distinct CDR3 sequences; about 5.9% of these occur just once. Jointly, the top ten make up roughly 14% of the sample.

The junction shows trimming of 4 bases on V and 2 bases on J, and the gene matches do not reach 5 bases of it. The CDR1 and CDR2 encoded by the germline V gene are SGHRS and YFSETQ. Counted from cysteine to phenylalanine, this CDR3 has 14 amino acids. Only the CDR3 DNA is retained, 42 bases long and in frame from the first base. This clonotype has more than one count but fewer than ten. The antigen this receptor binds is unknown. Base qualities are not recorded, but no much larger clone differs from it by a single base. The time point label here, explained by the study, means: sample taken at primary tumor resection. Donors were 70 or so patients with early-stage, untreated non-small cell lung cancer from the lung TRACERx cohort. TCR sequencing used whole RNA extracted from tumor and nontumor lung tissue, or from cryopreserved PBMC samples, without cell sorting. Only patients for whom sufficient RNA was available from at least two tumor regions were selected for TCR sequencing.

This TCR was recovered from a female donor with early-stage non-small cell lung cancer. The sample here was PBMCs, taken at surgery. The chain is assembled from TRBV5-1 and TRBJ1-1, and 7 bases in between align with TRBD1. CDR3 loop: CASSPRTGNTEAFF. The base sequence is TGCGCCAGCAGCCCAAGGACAGGAAACACTGAAGCTTTCTTT.